Presented here are 21 T cell receptor beta chains from one specimen sequenced in a study of shared clonotypes between healthy human individuals. Assay used: immunoSEQ multiplex PCR; TCRdb lists only in-frame clones, some missing. The data contain around 500,000 clones, more than 75% of them singletons. Sequenced: PBMCs. The receptors come from a woman in her thirties or forties in good health. Some clones in this sample may be carry-over from other donors' samples.

In this sample, this clone turned up a few times. The rearrangement joins TRBV28 to TRBJ2-1; 7 bases align to TRBD1. V was pared by 5 bases and J by 0 bases, with 19 bases of the junction left unmatched. Per the germline V gene, CDR1 is MDHEN and CDR2 is SYDVKM. This CDR3 is built from 20 residues. The CDR3 bases are TGTGCCAGCAGTACCCGACAGGGTTCAATGACCATGAGCTCCTACAATGAGCAGTTCTTC. Translated: CASSTRQGSMTMSSYNEQFF.

The chain carries TRBV11-3 and TRBJ2-1; 7 bases map to TRBD2. J lost 3 bases, V lost 5 bases, and 7 bases had no gene match. The CDR3 contains 15 residues. Per the germline V gene, CDR1 is SGHNT and CDR2 is YENEEA. CDR3 sequence: CASSLTSEFYNEQFF. The CDR3 DNA reads TGTGCCAGCAGCCTTACTAGCGAGTTCTACAATGAGCAGTTCTTC.

J is TRBJ2-5 and V is TRBV11-2; a weak D match, TRBD2 (6 bases). Germline CDR1 SGHAT, CDR2 FQNNGV. Trimming left V 0 bases short and J 4 bases short, with 9 bases between. The CDR3 is 14 amino acids. This chain's CDR3 is CASSLDYGGETQYF. CDR3 DNA sequence: TGTGCCAGCAGCTTAGATTACGGGGGAGAGACCCAGTACTTC.

The chain uses TRBV18 and TRBJ2-3, with TRBD1 identical over 7 bases. After removal of 2 bases from V and 6 bases from J, the junction contained 2 bases not matched to a gene. The CDR3 covers 13 residues. Germline V gives CDR1 KGHSH, CDR2 LQKENI. The CDR3 region is CASSPMTGDTQYF. CDR3 sequence (DNA): TGTGCCAGCTCACCAATGACAGGGGATACGCAGTATTTT. Using reference TRBV18 and TRBJ2-3 for the parts outside the CDR3, the full variable domain is NAGVMQNPRHLVRRRGQEARLRCSPMKGHSHVYWYRQLPEEGLKFMVYLQKENIIDESGMPKERFSAEFPKEGPSILRIQQVVRGDSAAYFCASSPMTGDTQYFGPGTRLTVL.

The gene calls are TRBV9 and TRBJ2-5, with 9 bases aligning to TRBD2. CDR3 length equals 15 residues. Losses at the gene ends were 4 bases for V and 5 bases for J; bases not matched to a gene: 9. Germline values: CDR1 SGDLS, CDR2 YYNGEE. The CDR3 region is CASSFSSGTGETQYF. The CDR3 DNA reads TGTGCCAGCAGCTTCTCTAGCGGGACGGGGGAGACCCAGTACTTC.

This chain joins TRBV7-9 and TRBJ2-1, with 12 bases fitting TRBD2. This CDR3 is 15 amino acids long. From germline, CDR1 is SEHNR and CDR2 FQNEAQ (reference sequence). With V trimmed by 5 bases and J by 6 bases, 5 bases remained unmatched. The CDR3 region has the DNA TGTGCCAGCAGCCCACTAGCGGGAGGCAGCAATGAGCAGTTCTTC. Its protein product is CASSPLAGGSNEQFF.

The chain employs TRBV2 and TRBJ2-1, with TRBD2 identical over 14 bases. Germline CDR1 SNHLY, CDR2 FYNNEI. V was pared by 8 bases and J by 6 bases, with 15 bases of the junction left unmatched. The CDR3 length is 18 residues. The CDR3 here is CASGSQIPGLAGANEQFF. CDR3 bases: TGTGCCAGCGGCTCGCAAATTCCGGGACTAGCGGGAGCCAATGAGCAGTTCTTC. The complete variable domain, with remaining parts taken from reference TRBV2 and TRBJ2-1, reads EPEVTQTPSHQVTQMGQEVILRCVPISNHLYFYWYRQILGQKVEFLVSFYNNEISEKSEIFDDQFSVERPDGSNFTLKIRSTKLEDSAMYFCASGSQIPGLAGANEQFFGPGTRLTVL.

The chain carries TRBV5-1 and TRBJ2-5; 9 nucleotides align to TRBD2. Losses at the gene ends were 0 bases for V and 5 bases for J; bases not matched to a gene: 2. CDR3 length: 14 residues. In germline, CDR1 is SGHRS, CDR2 YFSETQ. The CDR3 nucleotides are TGCGCCAGCAGCTTGGGGACTAGCGAGGAGACCCAGTACTTC. Translating it yields CASSLGTSEETQYF.

Here the CDR3 reads CASVGSLSYEQYF. CDR3 nucleotide sequence: TGTGCCAGCGTCGGTTCTTTATCCTACGAGCAGTACTTC. The rearrangement joins TRBV25-1 to TRBJ2-7; no reliable D call. The CDR3 loop spans 13 amino acids. Trimming pared 8 bases from V and 1 base from J, leaving 12 bases between. Germline V lookup: CDR1 MGHDK, CDR2 SYGVNS.

The chain is built from TRBV10-3 and TRBJ2-1, with D unclear. Germline CDR1 and CDR2: ENHRY and SYGVKD. This CDR3 spans 14 amino acids. Trimming shortened V by 4 bases and J by 3 bases, and 10 bases separated the two germline ends. In DNA form, the CDR3 reads TGTGCCATCAGTGTGACGGACCTCTACAATGAGCAGTTCTTC. Translation: CAISVTDLYNEQFF.

V gene TRBV5-8 combines with J gene TRBJ1-2; maybe TRBD1 (5 bases). V was clipped by 0 bases and J by 9 bases, with 18 bases between them. The germline V gene has CDR1 SGHTS and CDR2 YDEGEE. The CDR3 spans 15 residues. Here the CDR3 DNA reads TGTGCCAGCAGCTTGGGACCTTCCAGGGTGCTTAGCTACACCTTC. Translating gives CASSLGPSRVLSYTF.

This clone has at least ten counts. The chain uses TRBV20-1 and TRBJ2-7; D tentatively reads TRBD1 or TRBD2 (5 bases each). The CDR3 covers 11 residues. V was shortened by 5 bases and J by 7 bases, with 12 bases between the two germline ends. From germline, CDR1 is DFQATT and CDR2 SNEGSKA (reference sequence). The CDR3 spells CSAGGPLEQYF. The CDR3 DNA reads TGCAGTGCTGGGGGTCCCCTGGAGCAGTACTTC.

The chain employs TRBV30 and TRBJ2-2, with 11 positions matching TRBD2. Trimming removed 2 bases from V and 3 bases from J; junction bases left unmatched: 11. Germline V gene lookup returns CDR1 GTSNPN and CDR2 SVGIG (reference sequence). The CDR3 totals 18 residues. Written as DNA, the CDR3 is TGTGCCTGGAGTATCCCAAGGACTAGCGGGCGCCACACCGGGGAGCTGTTTTTT. Amino acids: CAWSIPRTSGRHTGELFF.

The chain couples TRBV9 to TRBJ1-3; maybe TRBD1 (5 bases). CDR1 and CDR2 from the germline V gene are SGDLS and YYNGEE. This CDR3 contains 17 residues. V was clipped by 0 bases and J by 2 bases, with 15 bases between them. The CDR3 nucleotides read TGTGCCAGCAGCGTAGCTGGAAGGGGATCTACTGGAAACACCATATATTTT. This translates into CASSVAGRGSTGNTIYF. The whole variable domain, remainder taken from reference TRBV9 and TRBJ1-3, is DSGVTQTPKHLITATGQRVTLRCSPRSGDLSVYWYQQSLDQGLQFLIQYYNGEERAKGNILERFSAQQFPDLHSELNLSSLELGDSALYFCASSVAGRGSTGNTIYFGEGSWLTVV.

This chain joins TRBV7-4 and TRBJ1-4; tentative D call: TRBD1 (6 bases). Germline V gene sequence: CDR1 SGHVT, CDR2 SQSDAQ. Between the trimmed V and J ends, which lost 1 base and 0 bases, there was a span of 21 bases. This CDR3 region has 20 residues. The CDR3 protein is CASSLEENRVNKTTNEKLFF. As DNA, the CDR3 is TGTGCCAGCAGCTTAGAGGAGAACAGGGTGAACAAAACAACTAATGAAAAACTGTTTTTT.

The rearrangement uses TRBV2 and TRBJ1-2, with a possible D match to TRBD1 (5 bases). CDR3 length: 17 amino acids. The V gene's germline CDR1 is SNHLY and CDR2 FYNNEI. V lost 1 base and J lost 0, with 15 bases in between. CDR3 nucleotide sequence: TGTGCCAGCAGTGAAGAGGGTTACGGACAAGCTAACTATGGCTACACCTTC. This sequence encodes CASSEEGYGQANYGYTF.

The chain is built from TRBV27 and TRBJ2-3; D remains ambiguous. V was trimmed by 5 bases and J by 3 bases, leaving 9 bases between them. Germline CDR1 reads MNHEY; CDR2 reads SMNVEV (reference sequence). The CDR3 contains 13 residues. This CDR3 is CASSPFGTDTQYF. The CDR3 nucleotides are TGTGCCAGCAGTCCCTTTGGGACAGATACGCAGTATTTT.

This clone showed up just once. V gene TRBV5-1 combines with J gene TRBJ1-1; 11 bases are shared with TRBD1. Germline V CDR1 and CDR2: SGHRS, YFSETQ. V shed 2 bases, J shed 2 bases, and the junction held 5 bases outside the gene matches. The CDR3 covers 16 residues. The chain's CDR3 is CASSLMDRGQNTEAFF. The CDR3 nucleotides are TGCGCCAGCAGCTTAATGGACAGGGGGCAAAACACTGAAGCTTTCTTT.

The CDR3 is CASSQREMGNEQFF. CDR3 in DNA: TGTGCCAGCAGTCAGCGGGAGATGGGCAATGAGCAGTTCTTC. The chain carries TRBV6-5 and TRBJ2-1; 8 nucleotides match TRBD2. V shed 5 bases, J shed 6 bases, and the junction held 6 bases outside the gene matches. Germline values: CDR1 MNHEY, CDR2 SVGAGI. The CDR3 runs to 14 residues.

This rearrangement joins TRBV7-9 to TRBJ2-7, with D perhaps TRBD2 (5 bases). V lost 0 bases, J lost 7 bases, and 13 bases lay in between. The germline gives CDR1 SEHNR, CDR2 FQNEAQ (reference sequence). The CDR3 extends over 14 amino acids. The CDR3 sequence: CASSLAGSGSEQYF. CDR3 in DNA: TGTGCCAGCAGCTTAGCAGGCAGCGGATCGGAGCAGTACTTC. The entire variable domain, with the rest obtained from reference TRBV7-9 and TRBJ2-7, is as follows: DTGVSQNPRHKITKRGQNVTFRCDPISEHNRLYWYRQTLGQGPEFLTYFQNEAQLEKSRLLSDRFSAERPKGSFSTLEIQRTEQGDSAMYLCASSLAGSGSEQYFGPGTRLTVT.

The sample holds one count of this clone. The gene calls are TRBV5-1 and TRBJ2-3; D gene unclear. Trimming took off 0 bases at V and 2 bases at J, with 7 bases between the two ends. This CDR3 has 14 residues. Germline loops: CDR1 SGHRS, CDR2 YFSETQ. DNA of the CDR3: TGCGCCAGCAGCTTGGAGCCTGACACAGATACGCAGTATTTT. Translating it yields CASSLEPDTDTQYF.